This T cell receptor beta chain stems from a study of PD-1 blockade in mismatch repair-deficient tumors. This clone appeared a single time. What it recognizes is unknown. Noted time point: identical approximately ten-day culture without peptide (control). Clone fold changes were calculated against an identical culture without peptide. This CDR3 contains 19 residues. V was trimmed by 2 bases and J by 7 bases, leaving 27 bases between them. CDR1 and CDR2 (germline): SGHRS, YFSETQ. Sequencing was performed with immunoSEQ multiplex PCR; in TCRdb, only in-frame clones are kept and a portion is missing. The sample includes around 14,000 clones, around 84% of them seen just once.

Sequences were derived from cells cultured in vitro, sampled from a patient treated with pembrolizumab. The chain recombines TRBV5-1 with TRBJ2-2, with TRBD2 as a possible D gene (6 bases). The clonotype was recovered from an adult with mismatch repair-deficient cancer. In DNA, the CDR3 is TGCGCCAGCAGCTTCACGGGACTGGGAGTACTAGGGACGGTCGGGGAGCTGTTTTTT. Amino acids: CASSFTGLGVLGTVGELFF.